This TCR beta chain derives from a study of cytomegalovirus exposure and HLA in healthy donors. Germline assignment: CDR1 SGHRS and CDR2 YFSETQ. The CDR3 totals 15 residues. Losses at the gene ends were 0 bases for V and 3 bases for J; bases not matched to a gene: 2. Primers for the PCR totalled 60 Vbeta and 13 Jbeta. Here immunoSEQ multiplex PCR was the method, and the copy in TCRdb shows in-frame clones only, minus some. The sample yields about 160,000 clones, 75% to 90% seen once. The J gene is TRBJ2-2, the V gene TRBV5-1; 7 bases fit TRBD2. This clonotype was sampled from a woman aged 18 to 35 in good health and CMV-seronegative. The material sequenced was PBMCs. The CDR3 coding sequence is TGCGCCAGCAGCTTGGGAAGCGGGGACACCGGGGAGCTGTTTTTT. Translation gives CASSLGSGDTGELFF. Using reference TRBV5-1 and TRBJ2-2 for the parts outside the CDR3, the full variable domain is KAGVTQTPRYLIKTRGQQVTLSCSPISGHRSVSWYQQTPGQGLQFLFEYFSETQRNKGNFPGRFSGRQFSNSRSEMNVSTLELGDSALYLCASSLGSGDTGELFFGEGSRLTVL.